This is a list of T cell receptor beta chains from one sample in a study of shared T cell receptors in the human thymus. Measured with immunoSEQ multiplex PCR; TCRdb has only the in-frame clones, and not every one. The table has over 450,000 clones, approximately 80% seen once. The same specimen was also included in a second study, on human thymus T cells.

Source material: thymocytes. These receptors were obtained from a boy under two years old with a congenital heart defect. Both conserved end residues are part of each CDR3. Fields, in order: clone size, D gene, V gene, J gene, CDR3 protein, CDR3 DNA. The D gene is left open where the match is weak. Size values are once, few and many counts, or a class for expanded clones, and some rows have none.

NA	NA	TRBV19	TRBJ2-5	CASSLTVGETQYF	TGTGCCAGTAGTCTGACAGTAGGGGAGACCCAGTACTTC
NA	NA	TRBV30	TRBJ2-1	CAWSVLVEAAEQFF	TGTGCCTGGAGTGTACTTGTGGAGGCGGCTGAGCAGTTCTTC
NA	NA	TRBV21-1	TRBJ1-1	CASSKVGHTGESTEAFF	TGTGCCAGCAGCAAAGTGGGGCATACAGGGGAGAGCACTGAAGCTTTCTTT
NA	TRBD1	TRBV20-1	TRBJ1-2	CSARTGAGYTF	TGCAGTGCTAGGACAGGGGCTGGCTACACCTTC
NA	TRBD2	TRBV18	TRBJ2-1	CASSPFSGGESYNEQFF	TGTGCCAGCTCACCTTTTTCCGGGGGGGAATCCTACAATGAGCAGTTCTTC
NA	NA	TRBV7-2	TRBJ2-5	CASSWNRLNETQYF	TGTGCCAGCAGCTGGAATCGACTGAATGAGACCCAGTACTTC
few	NA	TRBV19	TRBJ1-2	CASGPGSGVGSGYTF	TGTGCCAGTGGCCCAGGGTCGGGGGTCGGCAGTGGCTACACCTTC
NA	NA	TRBV27	TRBJ1-2	CASTNLWGGGVNYGYTF	TGTGCCAGCACCAACCTATGGGGCGGCGGGGTTAACTATGGCTACACCTTC
NA	TRBD1	TRBV6-6	TRBJ1-2	CASSYPGQGHGYTF	TGTGCCAGCAGTTACCCGGGACAGGGTCATGGCTACACCTTC
NA	NA	TRBV1	TRBJ1-1	CTSSQPPTEMNTEAFF	TGCACCAGCAGCCAACCGCCGACGGAGATGAACACTGAAGCTTTCTTT
NA	NA	TRBV5-1	TRBJ1-1	CASSLGAGKNTEAFF	TGCGCCAGCAGCTTGGGGGCGGGGAAGAACACTGAAGCTTTCTTT
few	NA	TRBV6-1	TRBJ1-2	CASSDREANYGYTF	TGTGCCAGCAGTGATCGGGAGGCTAACTATGGCTACACCTTC
once	TRBD1	TRBV19	TRBJ1-2	CASSPRDRGNGYTF	TGTGCCAGTAGTCCCCGGGACAGGGGTAATGGCTACACCTTC
once	NA	TRBV4-1	TRBJ1-4	CASSQPRQRDATNEKLFF	TGCGCCAGCAGCCAACCACGACAGCGAGACGCAACTAATGAAAAACTGTTTTTT
NA	NA	TRBV6-5	TRBJ2-1	CASRGTNEQFF	TGTGCCTCAAGGGGAACAAATGAGCAGTTCTTC
NA	NA	TRBV5-4	TRBJ2-7	CASSLHKGDSYEQYF	TGTGCCAGCAGCTTGCACAAAGGGGATTCCTACGAGCAGTACTTC
NA	NA	TRBV14	TRBJ2-7	CASSQGQRSYEQYF	TGTGCCAGCAGCCAGGGACAACGCTCCTACGAGCAGTACTTC
once	NA	TRBV2	TRBJ2-1	CASRPYPDNEQFF	TGTGCCAGCAGGCCCTACCCCGACAATGAGCAGTTCTTC
NA	TRBD1	TRBV15	TRBJ2-2	CATSLQDRANTGELFF	TGTGCCACCAGCCTACAGGACAGGGCGAACACCGGGGAGCTGTTTTTT
NA	NA	TRBV4-3	TRBJ1-1	CASSQMAPSRAPGNTEAFF	TGCGCCAGCAGCCAAATGGCCCCCTCCAGGGCCCCAGGGAACACTGAAGCTTTCTTT
once	NA	TRBV4-2	TRBJ2-7	CASSRALPRGRLPPYEQYF	TGTGCCAGCAGCCGCGCCCTTCCCAGGGGTAGACTTCCCCCCTACGAGCAGTACTTC
few	NA	TRBV30	TRBJ2-2	CAWSERGPNTGELFF	TGTGCCTGGAGTGAACGGGGTCCGAACACCGGGGAGCTGTTTTTT
NA	NA	TRBV13	TRBJ2-7	CASSFGPQGTSYEQYF	TGTGCCAGCAGCTTTGGACCGCAGGGGACCTCCTACGAGCAGTACTTC